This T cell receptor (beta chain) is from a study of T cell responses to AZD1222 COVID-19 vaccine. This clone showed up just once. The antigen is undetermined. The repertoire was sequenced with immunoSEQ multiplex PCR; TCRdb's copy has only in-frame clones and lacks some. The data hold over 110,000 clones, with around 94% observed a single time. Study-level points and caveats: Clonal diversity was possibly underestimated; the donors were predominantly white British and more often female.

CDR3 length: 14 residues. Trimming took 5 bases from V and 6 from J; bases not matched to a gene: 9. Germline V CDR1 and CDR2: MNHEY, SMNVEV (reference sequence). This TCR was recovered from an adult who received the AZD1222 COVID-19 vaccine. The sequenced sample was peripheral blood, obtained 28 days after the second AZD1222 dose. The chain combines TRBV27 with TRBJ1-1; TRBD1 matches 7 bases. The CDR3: CASSPLGQDPEAFF. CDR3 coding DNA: TGTGCCAGCAGTCCACTCGGACAGGATCCTGAAGCTTTCTTT.